The clone carrying this T cell receptor beta chain occurred once. Its target is not known. The sample belongs to a study of vaccination and CD4 T cells after COVID-19. Study details: Median draw time for post-COVID samples was about 100 days post-diagnosis (range 35 to 161).

Sample treatment: roughly ten-day PBMC culture with coronavirus spike peptide pools or control peptides (ViraFEST assay). Nucleocapsid antibodies negative before and after vaccination showed an absence of prior SARS-CoV-2 infection in the healthy vaccine recipients. Cells were cultured for less than eleven days, and then CD4+ T cells were isolated by negative selection. V was clipped by 0 bases and J by 5 bases; unmatched bases: 10. The CDR3 sequence is 16 residues long. The germline V gene has CDR1 DFQATT and CDR2 SNEGSKA (reference sequence). Sequencing of DNA taken from cultured CD4+ T cells relied on the Oncomine TCR Beta short-read assay. Each CDR3 protein is one row after TCRdb ran MiXCR on the PCR reads. The table has roughly 12,000 distinct CDR3 sequences, roughly 31% seen once.

This clonotype was obtained from a human donor who received a COVID-19 vaccine. This chain connects TRBV20-1 to TRBJ2-5, with 9 bases matching TRBD1. This specimen was CD4+ T cells from blood, cultured in vitro, taken before SARS-CoV-2 vaccination. CDR3 nucleotide sequence: TGCAGTGCTAGAGATTCCCGGACAGGGGATCGGGAGACCCAGTACTTC. Protein product: CSARDSRTGDRETQYF.